This T cell receptor beta chain was sequenced for a study of blood T cell repertoires in COVID-19. About the study: COVID-19 samples from acute and convalescent phases originated in the United States, Italy and Spain. Sample material is recorded as cDNA or gDNA derived from T cells, B-cell-depleted T cells, or PBMCs.

Original data processing: Estimated nucleated cell counts came from reference gene primer amplification. Here immunoSEQ multiplex PCR was the method, and the copy in TCRdb shows in-frame clones only, minus some. V and J calls and clone size are given by that table; D and trimming were obtained from the DNA. The profile shows 70,000 to 95,000 clones, 85% to 95% of them singletons. The CDR3 consists of 15 residues. Germline V gene sequence: CDR1 GTSNPN, CDR2 SVGIG (reference sequence). V was cut by 0 bases and J by 4 bases, with 13 bases left in between. The chain couples TRBV30 to TRBJ2-1, with D perhaps TRBD2 (5 bases). Sequenced: peripheral blood. This sequence was found in a woman aged 60-70 years with active COVID-19. The CDR3 is CAWSVTHSGYNEQFF. The CDR3 nucleotides read TGTGCCTGGAGTGTTACCCACTCGGGATACAATGAGCAGTTCTTC.